The clone carrying this T cell receptor beta chain occurred many times. Trimming took off 1 base at V and 0 bases at J, with 9 bases between the two ends. The CDR3 is 15 residues long. Germline V gene lookup returns CDR1 MGHRA and CDR2 YSYEKL. This record comes from a study of blood T cell repertoires in COVID-19. Study in general: Samples taken during acute and convalescent COVID-19 were collected in the United States, Italy and Spain. Sample material is recorded as cDNA or gDNA derived from T cells, B-cell-depleted T cells, or PBMCs.

Methods used by the authors: Quantification of nucleated cells was approximated via reference gene primer amplification. Clones were sequenced by immunoSEQ multiplex PCR, and TCRdb holds only the in-frame ones, with some missing. V, J and clone size are those of that table, while D and trimming were read from the DNA. This repertoire shows 200,000 to 250,000 clones, about 80% found once; its top ten account for approximately 8%. Followed longitudinally, the Seattle patients had been enrolled during active infection. The receptor comes from a woman over 75 with COVID-19, enrolled during active disease. This rearrangement joins TRBV4-1 to TRBJ1-1, with D tentatively TRBD1 (5 bases). The sequencing input was peripheral blood. CDR3 DNA sequence: TGCGCCAGCAGCCAAGGAGGGACTCTGAACACTGAAGCTTTCTTT. It encodes CASSQGGTLNTEAFF.